Listed below are T cell receptor beta chains from one sample, sequenced in a study of blood T cell repertoires in COVID-19. Sequencing used immunoSEQ multiplex PCR; TCRdb keeps in-frame clones, though not all of them. This table has about 250,000 clones, 70% to 90% appearing once. Sequencing input: peripheral blood. The receptors originated from a woman under 40 with COVID-19, enrolled during active disease. Each CDR3 is given with its conserved first and last residue. Fields, in order: D gene, V gene, J gene, clone size, CDR3 protein, CDR3 DNA. D genes are given only for firm matches. The size of a clone is reported for some rows only, either as once, few or many, or as a class for expanded clones.

>-|TRBV12-3/TRBV12-4|TRBJ1-2|-
CASMAGVSYGYTF
TGTGCCAGCATGGCGGGGGTGTCCTATGGCTACACCTTC
>-|TRBV24-1|TRBJ1-1|few
CATISGGTEAFF
TGTGCCACGATCTCGGGGGGCACTGAAGCTTTCTTT
>TRBD1|TRBV5-4|TRBJ1-2|-
CASSLDVQGRYLGYTF
TGTGCCAGCAGCTTGGACGTACAGGGGCGCTACTTAGGCTACACCTTC
>TRBD1|TRBV12-5|TRBJ2-1|-
CASGPGTGWYNEQFF
TGTGCTAGTGGGCCCGGGACAGGGTGGTACAATGAGCAGTTCTTC
>TRBD1|TRBV24-1|TRBJ1-2|once
CATSDGPGDRQGGGGYTF
TGTGCCACCAGTGATGGACCCGGGGATCGACAGGGAGGAGGTGGCTACACCTTC
>-|TRBV19|TRBJ2-7|-
CASSIGVHRSYEQYF
TGTGCCAGTAGTATTGGGGTCCACAGGTCCTACGAGCAGTACTTC
>-|TRBV15|TRBJ1-2|-
CATSRDRGSYGYTF
TGTGCCACCAGCAGAGATCGAGGCTCCTATGGCTACACCTTC
>TRBD1|TRBV6-5|TRBJ1-4|-
CASSWGGTGLNEKLFF
TGTGCCAGCAGTTGGGGCGGGACAGGGCTCAATGAAAAACTGTTTTTT
>TRBD1|TRBV10-3|TRBJ2-5|-
CAIRAGQGGETQYF
TGTGCCATCAGGGCTGGACAGGGTGGGGAGACCCAGTACTTC
>-|TRBV11-3|TRBJ2-2|-
CASSLYGSTGELFF
TGTGCCAGCAGCTTATATGGCTCCACCGGGGAGCTGTTTTTT
>-|TRBV18|TRBJ1-2|-
CASSAAEGNYYGYTF
TGTGCCAGCTCGGCCGCGGAGGGGAACTACTATGGCTACACCTTC